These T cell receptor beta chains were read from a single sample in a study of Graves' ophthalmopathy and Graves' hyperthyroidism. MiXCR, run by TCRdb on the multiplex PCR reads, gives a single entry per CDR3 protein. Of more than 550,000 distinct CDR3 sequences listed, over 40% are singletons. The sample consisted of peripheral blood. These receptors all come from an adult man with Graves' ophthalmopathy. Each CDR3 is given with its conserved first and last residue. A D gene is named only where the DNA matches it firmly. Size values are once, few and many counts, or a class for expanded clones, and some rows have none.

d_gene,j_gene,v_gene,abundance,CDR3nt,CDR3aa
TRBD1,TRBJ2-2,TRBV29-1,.,TGCAGCGTTGAGCGACAGGGGGTCAACACCGGGGAGCTGTTTTTT,CSVERQGVNTGELFF
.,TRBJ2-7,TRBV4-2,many,TGTGCCAGCAGCCAACGAGCAGGGGTCTACGAGCAGTACTTC,CASSQRAGVYEQYF
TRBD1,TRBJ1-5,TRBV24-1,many,TGTGCCACCAGTGCCAGACGACAGGGAGTAGACCAGCCCCAGCATTTT,CATSARRQGVDQPQHF
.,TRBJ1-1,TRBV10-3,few,TGTGCCAGCAGTGAATATAGCAGTCCTTCACTCATGAACACTGAAGCTTTCTTT,CASSEYSSPSLMNTEAFF
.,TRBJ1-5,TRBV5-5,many,TGTGCCAGCAGCGAGGTCCCAGGAAGTCAGCCCCAGCATTTT,CASSEVPGSQPQHF
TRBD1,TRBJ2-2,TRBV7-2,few,TGTGCCAGCAGCTTAGCCCAGGGGGCGACCGGGGAGCTGTTTTTT,CASSLAQGATGELFF
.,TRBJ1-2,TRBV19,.,TGTGCCGAAGAAACAGGGTTGGGTGGCTACACCTTC,CAEETGLGGYTF
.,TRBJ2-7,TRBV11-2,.,TGTGCCAGCAGCTTAGCATTTGGCGGGGCCTACGAGCAGTACTTC,CASSLAFGGAYEQYF
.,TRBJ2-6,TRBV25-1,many,TGTGCCAGCAGTGAATCCAAAACAGGGTCAGTGTCTGGGGCCAACGTCCTGACTTTC,CASSESKTGSVSGANVLTF
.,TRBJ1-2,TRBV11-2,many,TGTGCCAGCACCCCGACTACACCTAACTATGGCTACACCTTC,CASTPTTPNYGYTF
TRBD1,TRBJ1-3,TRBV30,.,TGTGCCTGGAGTAATCGGGACAGGGTTGACACCATATATTTT,CAWSNRDRVDTIYF
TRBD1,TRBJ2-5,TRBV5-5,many,TGTGCCAGCAGCTTGGGAGGGGGCTCGGGTGGAGAGACCCAGTACTTC,CASSLGGGSGGETQYF
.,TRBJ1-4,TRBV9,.,TGTGCCAGCAGCGGTCGTGGGACGATGGAAAAACTGTTTTTT,CASSGRGTMEKLFF
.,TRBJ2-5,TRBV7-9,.,TGTGCCAGCAGCCAAACAGGACCAGAGACCCAGTACTTC,CASSQTGPETQYF
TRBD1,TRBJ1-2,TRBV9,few,TGTGCCAGCAGCGCCGGGACAGGGGGCGCTTGGGCCTATGGCTACACCTTC,CASSAGTGGAWAYGYTF
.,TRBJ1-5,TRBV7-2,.,TGTGCCAGCAGTTTCATTAGCAATCAGCCCCAGCATTTT,CASSFISNQPQHF
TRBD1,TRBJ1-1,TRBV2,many,TGTGCCAGCAGGATTACAGGGGGAACTGAAGCTTTCTTT,CASRITGGTEAFF
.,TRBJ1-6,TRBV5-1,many,TGCGCCAGCAGCTTGACCTCTGGGGGCCAAAATTCACCCCTCCACTTT,CASSLTSGGQNSPLHF
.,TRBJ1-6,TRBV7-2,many,TGTGCCAGCAGCTCCCTCCGGGATTCACCCCTCCACTTT,CASSSLRDSPLHF
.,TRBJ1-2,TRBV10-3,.,TGTGCCATCAGTGCCGCCAGGGACGCCTATGGCTACACCTTC,CAISAARDAYGYTF
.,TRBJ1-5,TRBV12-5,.,TGTGCTAGTGGTTTGTGGGGGGGCCTAAGCAATCAGCCCCAGCATTTT,CASGLWGGLSNQPQHF
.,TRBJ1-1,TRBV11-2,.,TGTGCCAGCAGTCGGGTAGGGAACACTGAAGCTTTCTTT,CASSRVGNTEAFF